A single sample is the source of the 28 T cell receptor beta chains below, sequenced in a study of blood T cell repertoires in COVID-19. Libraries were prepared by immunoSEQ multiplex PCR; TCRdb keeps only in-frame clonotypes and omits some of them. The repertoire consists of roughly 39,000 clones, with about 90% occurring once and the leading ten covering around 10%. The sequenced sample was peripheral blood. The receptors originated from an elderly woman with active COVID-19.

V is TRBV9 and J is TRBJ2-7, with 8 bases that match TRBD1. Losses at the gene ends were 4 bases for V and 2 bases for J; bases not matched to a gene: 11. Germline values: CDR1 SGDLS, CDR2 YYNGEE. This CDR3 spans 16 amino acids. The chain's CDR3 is CASSPDYRGLAYEQYF. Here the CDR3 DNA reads TGTGCCAGCAGCCCAGACTACAGGGGGTTGGCCTACGAGCAGTACTTC.

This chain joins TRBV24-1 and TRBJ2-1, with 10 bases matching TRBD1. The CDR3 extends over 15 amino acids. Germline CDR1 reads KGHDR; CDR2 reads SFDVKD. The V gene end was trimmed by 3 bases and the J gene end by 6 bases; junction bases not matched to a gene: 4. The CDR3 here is CATSDPGQGGNEQFF. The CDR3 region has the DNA TGTGCCACCAGTGATCCCGGACAGGGGGGCAATGAGCAGTTCTTC.

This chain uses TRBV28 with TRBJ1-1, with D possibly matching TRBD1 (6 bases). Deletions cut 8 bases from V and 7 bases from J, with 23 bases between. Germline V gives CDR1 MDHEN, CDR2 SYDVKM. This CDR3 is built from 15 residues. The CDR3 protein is CASPSTRGAGGEAFF. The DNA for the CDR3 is TGTGCCAGCCCATCAACTCGGGGGGCGGGAGGTGAAGCTTTCTTT.

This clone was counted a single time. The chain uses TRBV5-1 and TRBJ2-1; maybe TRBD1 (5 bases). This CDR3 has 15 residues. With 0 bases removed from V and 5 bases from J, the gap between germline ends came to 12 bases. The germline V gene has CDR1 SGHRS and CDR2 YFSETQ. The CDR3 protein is CASSLAGYPNNEQFF. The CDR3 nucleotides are TGCGCCAGCAGCTTGGCAGGGTATCCGAACAATGAGCAGTTCTTC.

The CDR3 sequence is CASSRTSGGASDTQYF. CDR3 DNA sequence: TGTGCCAGCAGCCGCACTAGCGGGGGGGCATCTGATACGCAGTATTTT. The chain links TRBV7-9 to TRBJ2-3; 13 positions agree with TRBD2. V shed 5 bases and J 6 bases; nucleotides not matched to a gene: 8. This CDR3 has 16 amino acids. Germline V CDR1 and CDR2: SEHNR, FQNEAQ (reference sequence).

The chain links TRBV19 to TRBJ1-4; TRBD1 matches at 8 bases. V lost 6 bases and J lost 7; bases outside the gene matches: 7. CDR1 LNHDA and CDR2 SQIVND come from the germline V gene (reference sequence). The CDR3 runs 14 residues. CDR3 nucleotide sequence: TGTGCCAGTAGCCTTGGACAGGGTGGTGAAAAACTGTTTTTT. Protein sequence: CASSLGQGGEKLFF.

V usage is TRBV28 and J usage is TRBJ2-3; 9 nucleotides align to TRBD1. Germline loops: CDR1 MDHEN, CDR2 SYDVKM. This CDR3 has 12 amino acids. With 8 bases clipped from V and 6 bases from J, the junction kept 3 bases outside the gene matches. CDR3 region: CASWTGEDTQYF. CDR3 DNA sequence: TGTGCCAGCTGGACAGGGGAGGATACGCAGTATTTT.

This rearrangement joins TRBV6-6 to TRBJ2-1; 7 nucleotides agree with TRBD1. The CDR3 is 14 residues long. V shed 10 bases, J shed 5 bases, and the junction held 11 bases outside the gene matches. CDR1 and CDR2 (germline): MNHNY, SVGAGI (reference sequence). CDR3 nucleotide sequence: TGTGCCACCAACACCGGGACAGTTAACAATGAGCAGTTCTTC. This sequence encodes CATNTGTVNNEQFF.

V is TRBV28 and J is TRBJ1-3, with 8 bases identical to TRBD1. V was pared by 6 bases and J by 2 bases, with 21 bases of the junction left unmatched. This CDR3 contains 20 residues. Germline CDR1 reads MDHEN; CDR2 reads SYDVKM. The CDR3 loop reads CASRKLGGRGHWMAGNTIYF. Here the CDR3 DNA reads TGTGCCAGCAGAAAATTAGGTGGCAGGGGGCATTGGATGGCTGGAAACACCATATATTTT.

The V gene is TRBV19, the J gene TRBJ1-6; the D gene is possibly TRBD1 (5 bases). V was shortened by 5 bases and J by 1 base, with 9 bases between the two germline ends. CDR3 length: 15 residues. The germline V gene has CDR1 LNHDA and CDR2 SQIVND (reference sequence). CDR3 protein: CASSSRQSYNSPLHF. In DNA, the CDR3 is TGTGCCAGTAGTTCGCGACAGTCCTATAATTCACCCCTCCACTTT.

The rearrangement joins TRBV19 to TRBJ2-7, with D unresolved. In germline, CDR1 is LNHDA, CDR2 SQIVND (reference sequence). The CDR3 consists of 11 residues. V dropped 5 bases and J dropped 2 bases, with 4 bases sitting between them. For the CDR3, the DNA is TGTGCCAGTAGTTCGGCCTACGAGCAGTACTTC. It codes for CASSSAYEQYF.

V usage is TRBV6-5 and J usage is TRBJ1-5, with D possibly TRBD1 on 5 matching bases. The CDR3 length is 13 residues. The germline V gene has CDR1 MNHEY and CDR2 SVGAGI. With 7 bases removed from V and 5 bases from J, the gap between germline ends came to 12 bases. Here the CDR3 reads CASKNQGHQPQHF. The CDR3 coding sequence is TGTGCCAGCAAGAACCAGGGTCATCAGCCCCAGCATTTT.

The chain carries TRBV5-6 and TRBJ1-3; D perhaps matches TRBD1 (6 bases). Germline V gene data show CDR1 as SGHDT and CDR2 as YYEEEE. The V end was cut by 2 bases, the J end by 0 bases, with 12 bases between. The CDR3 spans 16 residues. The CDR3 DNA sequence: TGTGCCAGCAGCTTCCTACAGGGCTTCTCTGGAAACACCATATATTTT. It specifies CASSFLQGFSGNTIYF. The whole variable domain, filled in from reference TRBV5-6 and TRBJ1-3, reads DAGVTQSPTHLIKTRGQQVTLRCSPKSGHDTVSWYQQALGQGPQFIFQYYEEEERQRGNFPDRFSGHQFPNYSSELNVNALLLGDSALYLCASSFLQGFSGNTIYFGEGSWLTVV.

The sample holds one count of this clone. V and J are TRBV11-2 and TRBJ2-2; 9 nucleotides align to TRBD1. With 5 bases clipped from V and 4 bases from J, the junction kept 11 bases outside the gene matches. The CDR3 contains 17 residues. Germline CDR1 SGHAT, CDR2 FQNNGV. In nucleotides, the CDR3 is TGTGCCAGCAGCCCATGGGGGACAGGGCGGGCCACCGGGGAGCTGTTTTTT. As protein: CASSPWGTGRATGELFF.

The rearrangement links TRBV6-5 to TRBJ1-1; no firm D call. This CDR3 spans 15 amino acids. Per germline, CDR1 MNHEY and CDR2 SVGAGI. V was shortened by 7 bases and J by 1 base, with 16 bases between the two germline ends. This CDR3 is CASTTLGRGNTEAFF. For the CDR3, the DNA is TGTGCCAGCACCACTTTGGGGAGAGGGAACACTGAAGCTTTCTTT.

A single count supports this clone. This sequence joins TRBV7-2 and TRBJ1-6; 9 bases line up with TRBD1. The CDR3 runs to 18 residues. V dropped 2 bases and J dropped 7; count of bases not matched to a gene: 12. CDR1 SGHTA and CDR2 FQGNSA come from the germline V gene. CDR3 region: CASSLRRGTGLKNSPLHF. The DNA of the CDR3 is TGTGCCAGCAGCTTAAGGCGGGGGACAGGGCTGAAGAATTCACCCCTCCACTTT.

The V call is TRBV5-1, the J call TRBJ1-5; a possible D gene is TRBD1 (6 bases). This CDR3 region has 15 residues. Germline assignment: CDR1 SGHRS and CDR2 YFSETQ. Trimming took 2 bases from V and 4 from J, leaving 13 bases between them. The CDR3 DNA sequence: TGCGCCAGCAGCTTAACAGGGCATATTAATCAGCCCCAGCATTTT. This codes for CASSLTGHINQPQHF.

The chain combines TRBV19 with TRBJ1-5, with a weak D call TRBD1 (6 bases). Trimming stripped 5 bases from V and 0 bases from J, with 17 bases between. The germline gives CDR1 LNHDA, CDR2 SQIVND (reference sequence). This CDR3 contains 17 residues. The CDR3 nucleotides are TGTGCCAGTAGTCCCCGGACAGCCCCGTATAGCAATCAGCCCCAGCATTTT. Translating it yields CASSPRTAPYSNQPQHF.

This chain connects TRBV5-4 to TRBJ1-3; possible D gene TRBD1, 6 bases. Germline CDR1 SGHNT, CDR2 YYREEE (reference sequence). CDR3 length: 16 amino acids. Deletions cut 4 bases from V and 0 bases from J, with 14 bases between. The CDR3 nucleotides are TGTGCCAGCAGCCCTGGACAGCCGCCCTCTGGAAACACCATATATTTT. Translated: CASSPGQPPSGNTIYF.

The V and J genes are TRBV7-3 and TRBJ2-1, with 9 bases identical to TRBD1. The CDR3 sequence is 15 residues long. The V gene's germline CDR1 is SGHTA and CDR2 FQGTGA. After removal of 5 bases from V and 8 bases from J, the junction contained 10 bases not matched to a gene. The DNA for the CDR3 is TGTGCCAGCAGCCTACAGGGGGCTGCCATCGATGAGCAGTTCTTC. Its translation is CASSLQGAAIDEQFF.

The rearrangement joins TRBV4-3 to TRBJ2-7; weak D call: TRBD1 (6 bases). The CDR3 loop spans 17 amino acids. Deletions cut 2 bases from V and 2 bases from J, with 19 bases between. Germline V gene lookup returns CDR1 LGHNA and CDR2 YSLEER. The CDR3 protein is CASSQSYLGRGPYEQYF. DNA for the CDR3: TGCGCCAGCAGCCAATCTTATTTGGGCAGGGGTCCCTACGAGCAGTACTTC.

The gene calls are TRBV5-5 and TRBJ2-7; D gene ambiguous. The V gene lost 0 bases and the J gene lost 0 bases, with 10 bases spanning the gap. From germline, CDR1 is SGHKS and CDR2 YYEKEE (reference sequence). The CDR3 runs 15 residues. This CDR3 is CASSLASDFSYEQYF. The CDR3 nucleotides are TGTGCCAGCAGCTTGGCTAGTGACTTCTCCTACGAGCAGTACTTC.

The CDR3 DNA follows: TGTGCCAGTAGGGGGACAGGGGGCATCAATCAGCCCCAGCATTTT. Protein: CASRGTGGINQPQHF. The rearrangement uses TRBV19 and TRBJ1-5, with 12 bases identical to TRBD1. In germline, CDR1 is LNHDA, CDR2 SQIVND (reference sequence). After removal of 6 bases from V and 3 bases from J, the junction contained 3 bases not matched to a gene. This CDR3 region has 15 residues.

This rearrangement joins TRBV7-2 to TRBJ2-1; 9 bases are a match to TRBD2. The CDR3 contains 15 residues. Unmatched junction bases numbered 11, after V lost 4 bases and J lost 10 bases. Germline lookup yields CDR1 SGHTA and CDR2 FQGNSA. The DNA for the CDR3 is TGTGCCAGCAGCTCCTTTGGCGGGGGGGCGGCCGAGCAGTTCTTC. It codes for CASSSFGGGAAEQFF.

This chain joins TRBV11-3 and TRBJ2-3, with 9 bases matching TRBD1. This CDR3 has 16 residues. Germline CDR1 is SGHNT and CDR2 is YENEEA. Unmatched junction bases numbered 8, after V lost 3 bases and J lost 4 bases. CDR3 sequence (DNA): TGTGCCAGCAGCTTGTTCCCGGGACAGGGCTCAGATACGCAGTATTTT. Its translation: CASSLFPGQGSDTQYF.

As DNA, the CDR3 is TGTGCCAGTAGAGACGGACAGGGTGGCTATGGCTACACCTTC. Amino acids: CASRDGQGGYGYTF. The chain couples TRBV19 to TRBJ1-2; TRBD1 matches 8 bases. This CDR3 comprises 14 residues. The junction had 7 bases not matched to a gene; V was cut back by 6 bases and J by 4 bases. The germline V gene encodes CDR1 LNHDA and CDR2 SQIVND (reference sequence).

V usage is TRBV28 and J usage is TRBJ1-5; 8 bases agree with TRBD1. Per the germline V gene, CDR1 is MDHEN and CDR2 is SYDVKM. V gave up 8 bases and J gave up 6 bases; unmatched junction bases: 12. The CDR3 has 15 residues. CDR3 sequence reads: CASLTQGAGSQPQHF. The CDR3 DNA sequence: TGTGCCAGCTTAACCCAGGGGGCCGGTAGTCAGCCCCAGCATTTT. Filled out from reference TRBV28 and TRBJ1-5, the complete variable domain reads DVKVTQSSRYLVKRTGEKVFLECVQDMDHENMFWYRQDPGLGLRLIYFSYDVKMKEKGDIPEGYSVSREKKERFSLILESASTNQTSMYLCASLTQGAGSQPQHFGDGTRLSIL.

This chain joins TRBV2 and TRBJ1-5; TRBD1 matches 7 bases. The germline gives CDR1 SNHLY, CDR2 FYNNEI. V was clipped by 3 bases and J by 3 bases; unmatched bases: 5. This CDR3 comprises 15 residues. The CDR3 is CASSEQGVYNQPQHF. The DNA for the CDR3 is TGTGCCAGCAGTGAGCAGGGGGTCTACAATCAGCCCCAGCATTTT.